This TCR delta chain was profiled in a study of γδ T cells in repeated Plasmodium falciparum infection. About the study: Sampling occurred at baseline, pre-infection for selected infections, and 21 days post-infection. Notes on the study in general: Vdelta2-negative gammadelta repertoires appeared less diverse and less shared in Malian than Australian children. In Vdelta2-negative, largely Vdelta1+, gammadelta repertoires, repeated controlled infections appeared to drive clonal selection waves.

Both TRG and TRD chains were sequenced from each sorted sample. TCRdb made new clone calls on the multiplex PCR reads using CATT. This sample has around 46,000 delta-chain clones; approximately 1.8% occur once, and the top ten carry approximately 24%. Flow sorting of PBMC yielded separate Vgamma9/Vdelta2+ and Vdelta2-negative gammadelta T cell populations for bulk repertoire analysis. In its sample, this clone was seen many times. The antigen is unknown. A far bigger clonotype differs at one base, so this is likely a read error. The sample carries other DNA sequences with the same CDR3. The CDR3 has 17 amino acids. Germline CDR1 TSWWSYY, CDR2 QGS.

The material sequenced was gamma-delta T cells from blood. The J gene was not called, though the V gene is TRDV1; TRDD3 is the table's D call and was not checked against the DNA. This clonotype was sampled from a pool of human donors (malaria-infected and uninfected, not separated). CDR3 nucleotide sequence: TGTGCTCTTGGGGAAGACCCTTCTCTTATCTACACCGATAAGCTCATCTTT. Its protein product is CALGEDPSLIYTDKLIF.